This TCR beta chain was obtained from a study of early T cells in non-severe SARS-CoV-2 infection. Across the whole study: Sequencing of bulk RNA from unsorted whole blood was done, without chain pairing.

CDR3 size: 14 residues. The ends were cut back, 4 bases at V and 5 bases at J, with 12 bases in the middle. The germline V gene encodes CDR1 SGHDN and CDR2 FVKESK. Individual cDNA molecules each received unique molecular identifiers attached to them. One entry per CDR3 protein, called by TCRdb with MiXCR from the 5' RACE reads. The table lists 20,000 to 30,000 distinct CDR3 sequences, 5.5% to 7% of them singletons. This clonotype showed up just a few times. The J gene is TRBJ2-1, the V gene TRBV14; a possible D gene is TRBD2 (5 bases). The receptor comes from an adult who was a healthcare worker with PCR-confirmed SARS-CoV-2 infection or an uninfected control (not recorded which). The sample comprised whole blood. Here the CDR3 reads CASSRGAGHNEQFF. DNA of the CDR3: TGTGCCAGCAGCCGGGGAGCAGGACACAATGAGCAGTTCTTC.